The rows below give T cell receptor beta chains drawn from one sample of a study of CD8+ T cells in alopecia areata. TCRdb keeps only in-frame clones here, not all; method: immunoSEQ multiplex PCR. The sample has about 150,000 clones; about 51% are singletons. The specimen comprised CD8+ T cells sorted from blood, sampled at week 0. Receptor source: a human donor with alopecia areata. The CDR3 runs from the conserved cysteine through the conserved F or W. Fields, in order: clone size, D gene, J gene, V gene, CDR3 DNA, CDR3 protein. D genes are given only for firm matches. Clone size appears in some rows only: once, few, many, or a class for an expanded clone.

clone_size: -
d_call: -
j_call: TRBJ1-1
v_call: TRBV4-3
cdr3_nt: TGCGCCAGCAGCCAAGATAAGGGGTTGTGCACTGAAGCTTTCTTT
cdr3_aa: CASSQDKGLCTEAFF

clone_size: -
d_call: TRBD1
j_call: TRBJ2-7
v_call: TRBV13
cdr3_nt: TGTGCCAGCAGCTCCGGGACAGGGGCCTACGAGCAGTACTTC
cdr3_aa: CASSSGTGAYEQYF

clone_size: -
d_call: TRBD1
j_call: TRBJ1-6
v_call: TRBV4-3
cdr3_nt: TGCGCCAGCAGCCCTACCTACAGGGGGTCAAATTCACCCCTCCACTTT
cdr3_aa: CASSPTYRGSNSPLHF

clone_size: -
d_call: -
j_call: TRBJ2-7
v_call: TRBV29-1
cdr3_nt: TGCAGCGTGACACTAGGGCCCTACGAGCAGTACTTC
cdr3_aa: CSVTLGPYEQYF

clone_size: -
d_call: TRBD1
j_call: TRBJ1-5
v_call: TRBV12-5
cdr3_nt: TGTGCTAGTGGACCGGACAGGGACTATCAGCCCCAGCATTTT
cdr3_aa: CASGPDRDYQPQHF

clone_size: -
d_call: -
j_call: TRBJ2-4
v_call: TRBV10-2
cdr3_nt: TGCGCCAGCAGTGAGACAAGGTTGGGCATTCAGTACTTC
cdr3_aa: CASSETRLGIQYF

clone_size: -
d_call: -
j_call: TRBJ2-7
v_call: TRBV12-5
cdr3_nt: TGTGCTAGTGTTCAGGGTCGGGAGCAGTACTTC
cdr3_aa: CASVQGREQYF

clone_size: -
d_call: -
j_call: TRBJ2-7
v_call: TRBV30
cdr3_nt: TGTGCCTGGAGTGTCGGGCAGGGAAGCTACGAGCAGTACTTC
cdr3_aa: CAWSVGQGSYEQYF

clone_size: -
d_call: TRBD1
j_call: TRBJ2-1
v_call: TRBV12-5
cdr3_nt: TGTGCTAGTGGTCCCTTTCGACAGGGGGATCGGGATGAGCAGTTCTTC
cdr3_aa: CASGPFRQGDRDEQFF

clone_size: few
d_call: -
j_call: TRBJ1-5
v_call: TRBV15
cdr3_nt: TGTGCCACCAGCCGTGACAGGCAAAATCAGCCCCAGCATTTT
cdr3_aa: CATSRDRQNQPQHF

clone_size: -
d_call: TRBD1
j_call: TRBJ1-3
v_call: TRBV30
cdr3_nt: TGTGCCCGTAGGGGGCCTGGAAACACCATATATTTT
cdr3_aa: CARRGPGNTIYF